The rows below give T cell receptor beta chains drawn from one sample of a study of blood T cell repertoires in COVID-19. Clones were sequenced by immunoSEQ multiplex PCR, and TCRdb holds only the in-frame ones, with some missing. Of hundreds of thousands of clones listed, 70% to 90% are singletons. The specimen was peripheral blood. Receptors originate from a man in his forties or fifties with active or convalescent COVID-19. The CDR3 runs from the conserved cysteine through the conserved F or W. The order of the fields is V gene, D gene, J gene, CDR3 length, clone size, CDR3 DNA, CDR3 protein. D genes are given only for firm matches. Clone size is not always given. Where it is, it says once, few, many or a class for expanded clones.

TRBV11-2	NA	TRBJ1-3	16	NA	TGTGCCAGCAGCTTAGATAGGGGGACGGCTGGAAACACCATATATTTT	CASSLDRGTAGNTIYF
TRBV5-6	TRBD1	TRBJ1-5	17	once	TGTGCCAGCAGCTTGTTCAGGGGGCAGGGGGCCGGTCAGCCCCAGCATTTT	CASSLFRGQGAGQPQHF
TRBV18	NA	TRBJ2-2	13	NA	TGTGCCAGCTCACCAGCGGCGGTCCAGGAGCTGTTTTTT	CASSPAAVQELFF
TRBV6-2/TRBV6-3	NA	TRBJ1-1	14	NA	TGTGCCAGCAGTTACCGTCCACAGGGTACTGAAGCTTTCTTT	CASSYRPQGTEAFF
TRBV6-4	NA	TRBJ1-5	13	NA	TGTGCCAGCATCTACGCCGTCGGGGTGCCCCAGCATTTT	CASIYAVGVPQHF
TRBV10-1	TRBD2	TRBJ2-7	17	NA	TGCGCCAGCAGTGAGTCGAGGCCTAGCGGGAGGGCCAACGAGCAGTACTTC	CASSESRPSGRANEQYF
TRBV20-1	TRBD2	TRBJ2-3	16	NA	TGCAGTGCTAGTACTAGCGGGGTTACTAGCACAGATACGCAGTATTTT	CSASTSGVTSTDTQYF
TRBV7-9	TRBD2	TRBJ2-2	19	few	TGTGCCAGCAGCTCGCCCGGGGCTTCGACTAGCGGGACCTCCGGGGAGCTGTTTTTT	CASSSPGASTSGTSGELFF
TRBV2	NA	TRBJ1-6	16	NA	TGTGCCAGCAGGGTAGAGAGACAGGTAGCCAATTCACCCCTCCACTTT	CASRVERQVANSPLHF
TRBV5-1	NA	TRBJ2-1	14	NA	TGCGCCAGCAGCTACAATATTCGAGGGAATGAGCAGTTCTTC	CASSYNIRGNEQFF
TRBV6-5	TRBD1	TRBJ1-5	15	NA	TGTGCCAGCAGGACGGACAGGGAGAGCAATCAGCCCCAGCATTTT	CASRTDRESNQPQHF
TRBV5-1	NA	TRBJ2-3	14	NA	TGCGCCAGCAGCTCCGCTGGCAGCACAGATACGCAGTATTTT	CASSSAGSTDTQYF
TRBV28	TRBD2	TRBJ2-1	16	NA	TGTGCCAGCTCTAGCGGGAGGGGACGCTCCTACAATGAGCAGTTCTTC	CASSSGRGRSYNEQFF
TRBV24-1	NA	TRBJ2-2	16	NA	TGTGCCACCCAAGATAGCGGGACAGCCCTTGCTGGGGAGCTGTTTTTT	CATQDSGTALAGELFF
TRBV3-1/TRBV3-2	TRBD1	TRBJ2-3	16	NA	TGTGCCAGCAGCCCAACCGGGACAGACCTCACAGATACGCAGTATTTT	CASSPTGTDLTDTQYF
TRBV19	TRBD2	TRBJ2-7	15	NA	TGTGCCAGTAGCCCACCCGGGACTAACTCCTACGAGCAGTACTTC	CASSPPGTNSYEQYF
TRBV30	NA	TRBJ2-7	20	NA	TGTGCCTGGAGTCAAAGGGGGTTACCATCTTGGGGAAGCGGGGCTTACGAGCAGTACTTC	CAWSQRGLPSWGSGAYEQYF
TRBV28	TRBD1	TRBJ2-6	18	NA	TGTGCCAGCAGTTCCCGGACAGGACAATTCTCTGGGGCCAACGTCCTGACTTTC	CASSSRTGQFSGANVLTF
TRBV21-1	NA	TRBJ1-2	18	NA	TGTGCCAGCATCTATCCTGAACAGGAGAAGGACCTGACCTATGGCTACACCTTC	CASIYPEQEKDLTYGYTF
TRBV7-6	TRBD2	TRBJ2-7	14	once	TGTGCCAGCAGCTTACTAGCGGGAACCTACGAGCAGTACTTC	CASSLLAGTYEQYF
TRBV6-5	NA	TRBJ1-1	14	NA	TGTGCCAGCAGTTTGATGAACAAGAACACTGAAGCTTTCTTT	CASSLMNKNTEAFF
TRBV19	NA	TRBJ2-3	15	NA	TGTGCCAGTAGTATACAGGGGATGGAAACAGATACGCAGTATTTT	CASSIQGMETDTQYF
TRBV11-2	NA	TRBJ1-4	15	NA	TGTGCCAGCAGCTATACGGGGAAAACTAATGAAAAACTGTTTTTT	CASSYTGKTNEKLFF
TRBV9	NA	TRBJ1-6	15	NA	TGTGCCAGCAGCCCCGGCGGGGGGCCAAATTCACCCCTCCACTTT	CASSPGGGPNSPLHF
TRBV7-9	NA	TRBJ2-5	15	NA	TGTGCCAGCAGCTCTAGCATGGGGATTTCAGAGACCCAGTACTTC	CASSSSMGISETQYF
TRBV7-9	TRBD1	TRBJ1-1	16	NA	TGTGCCAGCAGCTTAGGGACAGGACTCATGAACACTGAAGCTTTCTTT	CASSLGTGLMNTEAFF
TRBV15	NA	TRBJ1-4	15	NA	TGTGCCACCAGCAGAGGGAGGGGACTGAATGAAAAACTGTTTTTT	CATSRGRGLNEKLFF
TRBV12-5	NA	TRBJ2-7	14	NA	TGTGCTAGTGGTTCCATGAGAGGGCAGGGGGAGCAGTACTTC	CASGSMRGQGEQYF
TRBV18	NA	TRBJ1-2	14	few	TGTGCCAGCTCTCCAGACACGAAAAACTATGGCTACACCTTC	CASSPDTKNYGYTF
TRBV5-4	NA	TRBJ2-5	16	NA	TGTGCCAGCAGCTTGGAGAGGGGGTGGGGACAAGAGACCCAGTACTTC	CASSLERGWGQETQYF
TRBV6-2/TRBV6-3	NA	TRBJ2-1	15	NA	TGTGCCAGCAGTTACTCCCAACAGGTCAACAATGAGCAGTTCTTC	CASSYSQQVNNEQFF
TRBV7-9	NA	TRBJ1-6	11	NA	TGTGCCACCTCTCGGGATTCACCCCTCCACTTT	CATSRDSPLHF
TRBV13	TRBD1	TRBJ2-3	16	NA	TGTGCCAGCAGTTGGAGGGGACAGGGAGTAACAGATACGCAGTATTTT	CASSWRGQGVTDTQYF
TRBV24-1	NA	TRBJ1-5	14	NA	TGTGCCACCAGTGACAGGAATAGCAATCAGCCCCAGCATTTT	CATSDRNSNQPQHF
TRBV5-4	TRBD1	TRBJ2-3	16	NA	TGTGCCAGCAGCACCGGGACAGGGAGGGGCACAGATACGCAGTATTTT	CASSTGTGRGTDTQYF
TRBV4-3	TRBD2	TRBJ2-1	13	NA	TGCGCCAGCAGCCAAGGTGGAGCGGGGGAGCAGTTCTTC	CASSQGGAGEQFF
TRBV9	TRBD1	TRBJ2-7	15	NA	TGTGCCAGCAGCGTAGCTGTGCAGGGGGTATCCGAGCAGTACTTC	CASSVAVQGVSEQYF
TRBV7-9	NA	TRBJ1-1	14	NA	TGTGCCAGCAGCTTAGACTTTTACAACACTGAAGCTTTCTTT	CASSLDFYNTEAFF
TRBV5-4	TRBD1	TRBJ1-4	14	few	TGTGCCAGCAGCTTAGGTGACAGGGGGGAAAAACTGTTTTTT	CASSLGDRGEKLFF
TRBV19	NA	TRBJ1-1	18	once	TGTGCCAGTAGTATAGATTACACAGGGATAGGATCGAACACTGAAGCTTTCTTT	CASSIDYTGIGSNTEAFF
TRBV5-1	TRBD1	TRBJ1-4	14	few	TGCGCCAGCACCAGGGGGACAGGGAATGAAAAACTGTTTTTT	CASTRGTGNEKLFF
TRBV5-4	TRBD1	TRBJ1-2	14	NA	TGTGCCAGCAGCCCAGGGGGTGTCGGCTATGGCTACACCTTC	CASSPGGVGYGYTF
TRBV5-6	NA	TRBJ1-5	15	NA	TGTGCCAGCAGCTCTTACCGGACAGACAATCAGCCCCAGCATTTT	CASSSYRTDNQPQHF
TRBV28	TRBD1	TRBJ1-1	15	few	TGTGCCAGCAGACCTAGGGGACAGGGGAACACTGAAGCTTTCTTT	CASRPRGQGNTEAFF
TRBV9	NA	TRBJ2-7	14	NA	TGTGCCAGCAGCCTCGGACAGAGCTCCTACGAGCAGTACTTC	CASSLGQSSYEQYF
TRBV28	NA	TRBJ1-3	12	NA	TGTGCCAGCGACAGCTCTGGAAACACCATATATTTT	CASDSSGNTIYF
TRBV5-8	NA	TRBJ2-1	14	NA	TGTGCCAGCCGCCTACAGGGTTATAGCAATGAGCAGTTCTTC	CASRLQGYSNEQFF
TRBV20-1	NA	TRBJ1-5	11	few	TGCAGTGCCCAAGAAACAGAGACCCAGCATTTT	CSAQETETQHF
TRBV7-8	TRBD1	TRBJ1-1	15	NA	TGTGCCAGCAGCTTAGGACAGGGAGGCGGCACTGAAGCTTTCTTT	CASSLGQGGGTEAFF
TRBV2	NA	TRBJ1-1	12	once	TGTGCCAGCAGTGAGGGGGCTATGGAGGCTTTCTTT	CASSEGAMEAFF
TRBV6-6	NA	TRBJ2-1	14	NA	TGTGCGTCGCAAAAGGGAGACACCTACAATGAGCAGTTCTTC	CASQKGDTYNEQFF